This paragraph reports one T cell receptor beta chain. This entry is derived from a study of blood T cells in healthy people across ages. V shed 5 bases, J shed 1 base, and the junction held 9 bases outside the gene matches. The CDR3 spans 16 residues. For the second PCR, which ran for about 7 to 11 cycles, a sample-barcoded 5' primer and a J-beta primer mix were used. TCRdb called the 5' RACE reads again in MiXCR, with one record for every CDR3 protein. The sample comprises 780,000 or so distinct CDR3 sequences, just under 25% of which are singletons, and approximately 4% rests with the top ten. The same specimen was also included in a second study, on T cells of mothers and their children.

The chain recombines TRBV12-3 or TRBV12-4 with TRBJ1-1, with TRBD1 identical over 8 bases. The sequencing input was blood. The sequence was obtained from a boy between 10 and 17 years old in good health. CDR3 DNA: TGTGCCAGCAGTCCCCCGGAGGACAGGGAGAACACTGAAGCTTTCTTT. It codes for CASSPPEDRENTEAFF.